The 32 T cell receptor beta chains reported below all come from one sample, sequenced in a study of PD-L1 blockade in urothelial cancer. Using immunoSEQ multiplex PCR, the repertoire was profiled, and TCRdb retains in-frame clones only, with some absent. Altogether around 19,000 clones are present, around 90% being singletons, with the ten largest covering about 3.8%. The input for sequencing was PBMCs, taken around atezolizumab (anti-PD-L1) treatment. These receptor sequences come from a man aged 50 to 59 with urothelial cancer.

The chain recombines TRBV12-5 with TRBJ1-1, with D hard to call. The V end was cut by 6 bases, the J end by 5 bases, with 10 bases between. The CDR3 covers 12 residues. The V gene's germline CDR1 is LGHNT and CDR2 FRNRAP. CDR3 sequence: CASGPPGTEAFF. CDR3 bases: TGTGCTAGTGGCCCCCCGGGGACTGAAGCTTTCTTT.

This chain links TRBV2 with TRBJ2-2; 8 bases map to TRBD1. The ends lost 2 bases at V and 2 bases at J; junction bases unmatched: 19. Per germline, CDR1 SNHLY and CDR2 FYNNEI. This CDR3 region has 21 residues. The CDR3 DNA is TGTGCCAGCAGTGAACCTCGAATGGCCCGACAGGGGACCCGCAACACCGGGGAGCTGTTTTTT. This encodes CASSEPRMARQGTRNTGELFF.

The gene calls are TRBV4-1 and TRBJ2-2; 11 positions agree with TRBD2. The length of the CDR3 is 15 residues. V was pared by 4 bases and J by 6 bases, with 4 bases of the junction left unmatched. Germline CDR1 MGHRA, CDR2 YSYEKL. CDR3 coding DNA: TGCGCCAGCAGCCGCCCTAGCGGGGGGTCCGGGGAGCTGTTTTTT. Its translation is CASSRPSGGSGELFF.

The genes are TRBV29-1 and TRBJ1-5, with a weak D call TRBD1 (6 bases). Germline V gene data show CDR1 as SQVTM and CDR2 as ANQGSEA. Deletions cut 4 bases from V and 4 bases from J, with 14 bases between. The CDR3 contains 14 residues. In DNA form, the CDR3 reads TGCAGCGTTGTTCTACGTCAGGGGAATCAGCCCCAGCATTTT. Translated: CSVVLRQGNQPQHF.

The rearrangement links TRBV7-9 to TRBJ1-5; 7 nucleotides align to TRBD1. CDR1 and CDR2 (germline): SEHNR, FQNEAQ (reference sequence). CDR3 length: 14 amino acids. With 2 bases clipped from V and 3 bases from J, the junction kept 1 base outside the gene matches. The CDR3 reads CASSLQGDNQPQHF. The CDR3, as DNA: TGTGCCAGCAGCTTACAGGGGGACAATCAGCCCCAGCATTTT.

As DNA, the CDR3 is TGTGCCAGCAGCTTGGAAGGGGCGACCTATAATTCACCCCTCCACTTT. Its translation: CASSLEGATYNSPLHF. The chain joins TRBV7-3 to TRBJ1-6; maybe TRBD1 (5 bases). The CDR3 consists of 16 residues. The V gene's germline CDR1 is SGHTA and CDR2 FQGTGA. V was pared by 3 bases and J by 2 bases, with 11 bases between.

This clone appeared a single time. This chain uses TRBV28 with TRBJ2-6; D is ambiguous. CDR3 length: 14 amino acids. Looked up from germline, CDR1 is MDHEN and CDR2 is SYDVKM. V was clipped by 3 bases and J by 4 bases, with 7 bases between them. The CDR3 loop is CASSFYLGANVLTF. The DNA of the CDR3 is TGTGCCAGCAGTTTCTATCTGGGGGCCAACGTCCTGACTTTC. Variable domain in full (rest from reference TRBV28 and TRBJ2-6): DVKVTQSSRYLVKRTGEKVFLECVQDMDHENMFWYRQDPGLGLRLIYFSYDVKMKEKGDIPEGYSVSREKKERFSLILESASTNQTSMYLCASSFYLGANVLTFGAGSRLTVL.

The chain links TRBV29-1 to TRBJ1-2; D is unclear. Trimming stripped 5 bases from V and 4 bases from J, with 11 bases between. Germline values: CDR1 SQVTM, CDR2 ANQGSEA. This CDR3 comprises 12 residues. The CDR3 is CSVPEQFYGYTF. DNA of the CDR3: TGCAGCGTTCCCGAACAGTTCTATGGCTACACCTTC.

DNA of the CDR3: TGTGCCAGTAGTAGCCCCTTCGGGGGACGGAATGAAAAACTGTTTTTT. Translating gives CASSSPFGGRNEKLFF. The chain couples TRBV19 to TRBJ1-4; weak D call: TRBD1 (5 bases). CDR3 length equals 16 residues. Germline-derived CDR1 and CDR2 are LNHDA and SQIVND (reference sequence). Trimming stripped 4 bases from V and 5 bases from J, with 17 bases between.

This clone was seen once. The CDR3 sequence is CASSLVAGGLQETQYF. The CDR3 DNA follows: TGTGCCAGCAGCTTAGTAGCGGGGGGCCTCCAAGAGACCCAGTACTTC. The chain employs TRBV5-5 and TRBJ2-5, with TRBD2 matching 10 bases. CDR1 is SGHKS and CDR2 is YYEKEE in the germline V gene (reference sequence). V shed 2 bases, J shed 1 base, and the junction held 5 bases outside the gene matches. The CDR3 spans 16 residues.

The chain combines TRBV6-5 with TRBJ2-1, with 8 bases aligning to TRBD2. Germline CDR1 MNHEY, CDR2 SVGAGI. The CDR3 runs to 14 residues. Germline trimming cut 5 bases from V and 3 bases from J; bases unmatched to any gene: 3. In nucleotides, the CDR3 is TGTGCCAGCAGTAGCGGGAGTGGCTACAATGAGCAGTTCTTC. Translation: CASSSGSGYNEQFF.

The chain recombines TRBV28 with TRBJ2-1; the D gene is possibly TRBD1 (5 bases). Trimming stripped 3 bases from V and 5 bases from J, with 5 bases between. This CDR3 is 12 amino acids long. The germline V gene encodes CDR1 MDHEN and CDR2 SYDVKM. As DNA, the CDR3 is TGTGCCAGCAGTTTGGGGCACAATGAGCAGTTCTTC. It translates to CASSLGHNEQFF.

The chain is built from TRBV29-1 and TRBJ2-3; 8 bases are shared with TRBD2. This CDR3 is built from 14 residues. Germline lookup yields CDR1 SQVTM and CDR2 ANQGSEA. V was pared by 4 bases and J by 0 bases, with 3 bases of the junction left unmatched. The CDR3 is CSVAGGLSTDTQYF. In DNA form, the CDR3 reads TGCAGCGTTGCGGGAGGGCTGAGCACAGATACGCAGTATTTT.

DNA for the CDR3: TGTGCCAGCAGCTTGGTTTGGGCAGGGGGCCGGAATCAGCCCCAGCATTTT. It codes for CASSLVWAGGRNQPQHF. V gene TRBV5-8 combines with J gene TRBJ1-5; 8 bases map to TRBD1. Germline-derived CDR1 and CDR2 are SGHTS and YDEGEE. The CDR3 is 17 residues long. Germline trimming cut 0 bases from V and 4 bases from J; bases unmatched to any gene: 9.

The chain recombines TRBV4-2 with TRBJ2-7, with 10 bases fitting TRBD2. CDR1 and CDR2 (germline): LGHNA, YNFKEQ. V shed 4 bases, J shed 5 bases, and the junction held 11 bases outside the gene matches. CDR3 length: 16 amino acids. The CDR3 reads CASSPRARSGRNEQYF. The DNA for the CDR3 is TGTGCCAGCAGCCCAAGAGCTCGTAGCGGGAGGAACGAGCAGTACTTC.

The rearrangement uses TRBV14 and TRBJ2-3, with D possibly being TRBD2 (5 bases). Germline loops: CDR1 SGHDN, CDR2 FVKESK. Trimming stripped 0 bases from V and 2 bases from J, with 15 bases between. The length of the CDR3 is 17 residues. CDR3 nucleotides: TGTGCCAGCAGCCAAGATGCGGCGGGCACTACCACAGATACGCAGTATTTT. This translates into CASSQDAAGTTTDTQYF.

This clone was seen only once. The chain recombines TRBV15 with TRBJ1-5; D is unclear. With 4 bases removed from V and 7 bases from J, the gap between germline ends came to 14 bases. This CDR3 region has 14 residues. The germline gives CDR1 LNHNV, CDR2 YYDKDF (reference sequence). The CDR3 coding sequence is TGTGCCACCAGCACACTTGGTGTAAGACAGCCCCAGCATTTT. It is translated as CATSTLGVRQPQHF.

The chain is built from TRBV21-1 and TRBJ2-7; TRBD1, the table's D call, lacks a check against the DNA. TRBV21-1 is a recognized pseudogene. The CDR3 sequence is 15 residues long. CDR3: CASSGPGQGYYEQYF. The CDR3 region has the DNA TGTGCCAGCAGCGGACCGGGACAGGGCTACTACGAGCAGTACTTC.

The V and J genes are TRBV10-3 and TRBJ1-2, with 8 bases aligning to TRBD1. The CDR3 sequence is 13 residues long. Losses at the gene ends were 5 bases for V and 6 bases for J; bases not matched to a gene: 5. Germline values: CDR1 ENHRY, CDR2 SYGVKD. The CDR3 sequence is CAISTSQGDGYTF. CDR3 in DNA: TGTGCCATCAGTACATCACAGGGGGATGGCTACACCTTC.

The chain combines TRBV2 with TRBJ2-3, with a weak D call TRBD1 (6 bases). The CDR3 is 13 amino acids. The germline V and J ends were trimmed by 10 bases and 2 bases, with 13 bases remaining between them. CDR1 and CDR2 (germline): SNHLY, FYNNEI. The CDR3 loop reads CANRDTFTDTQYF. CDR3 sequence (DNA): TGTGCCAACCGGGACACTTTCACAGATACGCAGTATTTT.

The CDR3 coding sequence is TGTGCCAGCAGTTTAGGCAGGTCGAGAGGGGAGCTGTTTTTT. It yields the protein CASSLGRSRGELFF. V gene TRBV27 combines with J gene TRBJ2-2; no clear D. The CDR3 has 14 amino acids. V was pared by 2 bases and J by 8 bases, with 12 bases between. Germline V CDR1 and CDR2: MNHEY, SMNVEV (reference sequence).

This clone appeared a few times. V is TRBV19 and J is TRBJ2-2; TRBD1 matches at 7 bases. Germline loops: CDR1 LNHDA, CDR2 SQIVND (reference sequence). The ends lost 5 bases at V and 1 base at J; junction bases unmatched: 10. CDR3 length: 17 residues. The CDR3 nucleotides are TGTGCCAGTAGTCCCTCAAACAGGGGCCGGAACACCGGGGAGCTGTTTTTT. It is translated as CASSPSNRGRNTGELFF.

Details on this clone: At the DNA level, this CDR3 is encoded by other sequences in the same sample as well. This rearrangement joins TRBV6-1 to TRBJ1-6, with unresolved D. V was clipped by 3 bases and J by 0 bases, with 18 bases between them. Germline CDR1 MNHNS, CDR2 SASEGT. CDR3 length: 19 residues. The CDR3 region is CASSDHPGSLSSYNSPLHF. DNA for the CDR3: TGTGCCAGCAGTGATCACCCCGGGAGCCTGAGCTCCTATAATTCACCCCTCCACTTT.

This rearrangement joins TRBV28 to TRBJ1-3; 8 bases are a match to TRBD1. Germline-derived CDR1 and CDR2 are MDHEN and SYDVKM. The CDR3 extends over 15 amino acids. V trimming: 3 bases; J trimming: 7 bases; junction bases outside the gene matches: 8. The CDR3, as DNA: TGTGCCAGCAGTTTCGGGCAGGGGGCAATCAACACCATATATTTT. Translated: CASSFGQGAINTIYF.

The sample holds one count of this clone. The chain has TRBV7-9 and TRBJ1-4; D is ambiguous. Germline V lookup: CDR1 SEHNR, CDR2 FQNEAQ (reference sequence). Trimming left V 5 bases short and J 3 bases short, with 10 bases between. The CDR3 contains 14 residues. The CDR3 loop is CASSHSRSNEKLFF. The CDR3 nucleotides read TGTGCCAGCAGCCATAGCCGCTCTAATGAAAAACTGTTTTTT.

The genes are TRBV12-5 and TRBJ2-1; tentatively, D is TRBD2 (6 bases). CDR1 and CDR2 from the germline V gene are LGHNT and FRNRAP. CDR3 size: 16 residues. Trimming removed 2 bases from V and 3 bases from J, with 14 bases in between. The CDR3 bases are TGTGCTAGTGGTTTGAATGACCAGGGAGGCTACAATGAGCAGTTCTTC. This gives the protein CASGLNDQGGYNEQFF. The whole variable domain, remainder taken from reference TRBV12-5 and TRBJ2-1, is DARVTQTPRHKVTEMGQEVTMRCQPILGHNTVFWYRQTMMQGLELLAYFRNRAPLDDSGMPKDRFSAEMPDATLATLKIQPSEPRDSAVYFCASGLNDQGGYNEQFFGPGTRLTVL.

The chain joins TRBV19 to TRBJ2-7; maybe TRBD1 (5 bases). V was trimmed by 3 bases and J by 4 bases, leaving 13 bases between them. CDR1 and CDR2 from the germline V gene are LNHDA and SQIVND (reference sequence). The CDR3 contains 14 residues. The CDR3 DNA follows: TGTGCCAGTAGTATGGAGCAGGGTTATTACGAGCAGTACTTC. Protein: CASSMEQGYYEQYF.

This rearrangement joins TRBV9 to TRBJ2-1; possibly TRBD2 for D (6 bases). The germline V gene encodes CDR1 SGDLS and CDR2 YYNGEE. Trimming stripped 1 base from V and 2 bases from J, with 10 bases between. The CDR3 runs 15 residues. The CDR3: CASSVSGTPYNEQFF. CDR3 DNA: TGTGCCAGCAGCGTATCCGGGACTCCCTACAATGAGCAGTTCTTC.

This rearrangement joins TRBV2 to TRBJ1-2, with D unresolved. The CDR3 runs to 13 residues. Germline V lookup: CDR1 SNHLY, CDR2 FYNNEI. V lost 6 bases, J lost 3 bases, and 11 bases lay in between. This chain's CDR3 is CASRKEDDYGYTF. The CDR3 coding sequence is TGTGCCAGCAGGAAGGAGGACGACTATGGCTACACCTTC. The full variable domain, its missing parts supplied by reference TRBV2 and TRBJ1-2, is EPEVTQTPSHQVTQMGQEVILRCVPISNHLYFYWYRQILGQKVEFLVSFYNNEISEKSEIFDDQFSVERPDGSNFTLKIRSTKLEDSAMYFCASRKEDDYGYTFGSGTRLTVV.

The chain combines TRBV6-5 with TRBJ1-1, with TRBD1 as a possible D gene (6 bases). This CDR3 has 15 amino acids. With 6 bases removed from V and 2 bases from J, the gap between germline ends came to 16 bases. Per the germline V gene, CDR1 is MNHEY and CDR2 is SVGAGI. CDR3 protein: CASREDGTPNTEAFF. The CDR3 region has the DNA TGTGCCAGCAGAGAGGACGGGACACCAAACACTGAAGCTTTCTTT.

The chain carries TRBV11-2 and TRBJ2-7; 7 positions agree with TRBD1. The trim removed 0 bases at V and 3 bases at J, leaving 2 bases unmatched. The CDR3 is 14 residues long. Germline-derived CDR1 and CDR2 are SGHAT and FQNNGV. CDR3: CASSLDAGGYEQYF. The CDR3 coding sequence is TGTGCCAGCAGCTTAGATGCAGGGGGCTACGAGCAGTACTTC.

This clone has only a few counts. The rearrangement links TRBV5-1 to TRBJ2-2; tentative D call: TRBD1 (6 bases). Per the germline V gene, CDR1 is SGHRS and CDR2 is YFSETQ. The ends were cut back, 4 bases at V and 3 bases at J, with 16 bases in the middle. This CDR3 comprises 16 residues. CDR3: CASSRTTGPDTGELFF. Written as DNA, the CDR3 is TGCGCCAGCAGCCGAACTACAGGGCCCGACACCGGGGAGCTGTTTTTT.